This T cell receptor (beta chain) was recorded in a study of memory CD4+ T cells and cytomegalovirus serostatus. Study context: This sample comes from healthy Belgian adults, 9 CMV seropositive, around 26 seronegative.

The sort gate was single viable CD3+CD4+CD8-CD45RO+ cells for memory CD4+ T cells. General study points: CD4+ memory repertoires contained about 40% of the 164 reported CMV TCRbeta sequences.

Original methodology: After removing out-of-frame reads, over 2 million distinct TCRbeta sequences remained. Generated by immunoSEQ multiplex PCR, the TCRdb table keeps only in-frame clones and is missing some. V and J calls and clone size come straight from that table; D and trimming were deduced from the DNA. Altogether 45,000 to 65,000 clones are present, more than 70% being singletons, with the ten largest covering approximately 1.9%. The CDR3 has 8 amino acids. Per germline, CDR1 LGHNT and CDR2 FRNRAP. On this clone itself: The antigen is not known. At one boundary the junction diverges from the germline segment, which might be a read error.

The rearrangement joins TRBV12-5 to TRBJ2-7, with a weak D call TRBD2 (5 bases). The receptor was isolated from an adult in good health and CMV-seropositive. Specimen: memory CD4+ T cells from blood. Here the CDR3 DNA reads TGTGCTAGTGTTAAGGGAGACTTC. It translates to CASVKGDF.